One sample yielded the 22 T cell receptor beta chains listed below, sequenced in a study of OX40 agonist ivuxolimab in advanced cancers. Repertoires were generated with immunoSEQ multiplex PCR, while TCRdb's copy carries only in-frame clones and drops some. This sample has around 95,000 clones, with approximately 91% found just once. The sequenced sample was CD4+ or CD8+ T cells sorted from blood, obtained in a trial of the OX40 agonist ivuxolimab. The receptors originated from an adult with an advanced solid tumor such as melanoma, head and neck, liver or kidney cancer.

CDR3 protein: CASSLASGAGYEQYF. The DNA for the CDR3 is TGTGCCAGCAGCTTAGCTTCAGGTGCCGGGTACGAGCAGTACTTC. The genes are TRBV7-2 and TRBJ2-7; D ambiguous. The V end was cut by 0 bases, the J end by 4 bases, with 13 bases between. The CDR3 contains 15 residues. Germline values: CDR1 SGHTA, CDR2 FQGNSA.

The rearrangement uses TRBV21-1 and TRBJ2-3; TRBD2 is the table's D call, not checked against the DNA. TRBV21-1 is marked as a pseudogene. The CDR3 loop spans 22 amino acids. DNA of the CDR3: TGTGCCAGCAGCAAATCTACCCGACGGACTAGCGGGAGGTCCTCCGGGCCAGATACGCAGTATTTT. It specifies CASSKSTRRTSGRSSGPDTQYF.

The J gene is TRBJ2-2, the V gene TRBV7-6; either TRBD1 or TRBD2 may supply D (6 bases each). V lost 5 bases and J lost 5, with 9 bases in between. The germline gives CDR1 SGHVS, CDR2 FNYEAQ. The CDR3 runs to 13 residues. The CDR3 bases are TGTGCCAGCAGCCGGAGGGGGACCGGGGAGCTGTTTTTT. Protein product: CASSRRGTGELFF.

This clone was recorded once. The chain employs TRBV5-1 and TRBJ2-5; TRBD2 is a possible D gene (5 bases). The tail of the sequence fits TRBJ2-7 better, so the J call may be wrong. CDR3 length equals 13 residues. Germline V gene lookup returns CDR1 SGHRS and CDR2 YFSETQ. The CDR3 region is CASSLEIGVEQYF. DNA of the CDR3: TGCGCCAGCAGCTTGGAGATCGGGGTCGAGCAGTACTTC.

The rearrangement joins TRBV28 to TRBJ2-2; D may be TRBD2 (6 bases). Germline V gene lookup returns CDR1 MDHEN and CDR2 SYDVKM. V was pared by 6 bases and J by 3 bases, with 14 bases between. The CDR3 length is 15 residues. CDR3 loop: CASSHSDYHTGELFF. The CDR3 coding sequence is TGTGCCAGCAGCCACTCGGACTATCACACCGGGGAGCTGTTTTTT.

The chain has TRBV6-1 and TRBJ2-7; 7 positions match TRBD2. The CDR3 has 14 residues. From germline, CDR1 is MNHNS and CDR2 SASEGT. With 5 bases clipped from V and 4 bases from J, the junction kept 8 bases outside the gene matches. The CDR3 protein is CASSTPGGQYEQYF. The DNA for the CDR3 is TGTGCCAGCAGTACCCCGGGGGGTCAGTACGAGCAGTACTTC.

This clone has just one count. The genes are TRBV25-1 and TRBJ2-3, with 7 bases fitting TRBD1. Germline V gene data show CDR1 as MGHDK and CDR2 as SYGVNS. The J segment lost 13 bases and the V segment lost 2 bases, leaving 9 bases of the junction unmatched. The CDR3 spans 13 residues. The CDR3 spells CASSERKGQREYF. CDR3 nucleotides: TGTGCCAGCAGTGAAAGAAAGGGACAGAGGGAGTATTTT.

This rearrangement joins TRBV7-9 to TRBJ1-4; 8 bases align to TRBD1. CDR3 length: 14 amino acids. Losses at the gene ends were 3 bases for V and 7 bases for J; bases not matched to a gene: 4. Germline CDR1 and CDR2: SEHNR and FQNEAQ (reference sequence). For the CDR3, the DNA is TGTGCCAGCAGCTTCGGACAGGGTACTGAAAAACTGTTTTTT. Its protein product is CASSFGQGTEKLFF.

The chain couples TRBV6-6 to TRBJ1-3, with no clear D. The CDR3 contains 14 residues. Germline lookup yields CDR1 MNHNY and CDR2 SVGAGI (reference sequence). V lost 4 bases and J 0 bases, leaving 7 bases between the germline ends. The CDR3 here is CASSSRFSGNTIYF. CDR3 DNA sequence: TGTGCCAGCAGTTCCCGGTTCTCTGGAAACACCATATATTTT.

The chain carries TRBV9 and TRBJ2-2, with D unclear. V dropped 5 bases and J dropped 1 base, with 6 bases sitting between them. The germline CDR1 and CDR2 sequences are SGDLS and YYNGEE. This CDR3 has 13 amino acids. CDR3 residues: CASRGGNTGELFF. The CDR3, as DNA: TGTGCCAGCAGGGGTGGGAACACCGGGGAGCTGTTTTTT.

This sequence joins TRBV5-1 and TRBJ2-5, with no clear D. V dropped 1 base and J dropped 3 bases, with 10 bases sitting between them. The CDR3 spans 14 residues. Per germline, CDR1 SGHRS and CDR2 YFSETQ. CDR3 residues: CASSLTGPEETQYF. CDR3 coding DNA: TGCGCCAGCAGCTTGACCGGTCCGGAAGAGACCCAGTACTTC. The variable domain in full, completed from reference TRBV5-1 and TRBJ2-5, reads KAGVTQTPRYLIKTRGQQVTLSCSPISGHRSVSWYQQTPGQGLQFLFEYFSETQRNKGNFPGRFSGRQFSNSRSEMNVSTLELGDSALYLCASSLTGPEETQYFGPGTRLLVL.

This clone came up a few times. The chain couples TRBV19 to TRBJ1-5; D remains ambiguous. CDR1 LNHDA and CDR2 SQIVND come from the germline V gene (reference sequence). V lost 3 bases to trimming and J lost 4 bases, with 7 bases between them. This CDR3 comprises 13 residues. CDR3 in amino acids: CASSIQPNQPQHF. CDR3 in DNA: TGTGCCAGTAGTATCCAACCTAATCAGCCCCAGCATTTT.

This chain links TRBV18 with TRBJ2-1; 7 nucleotides match TRBD1. Germline CDR1 and CDR2: KGHSH and LQKENI. CDR3 size: 14 residues. Trimming removed 1 base from V and 5 bases from J; junction bases left unmatched: 2. CDR3 DNA: TGTGCCAGCTCACCACGGGACAGCAACAATGAGCAGTTCTTC. Translation: CASSPRDSNNEQFF.

This clone occurred once. The chain recombines TRBV5-1 with TRBJ1-3; D not certain. The V end lost 0 bases, the J end lost 0 bases, and 7 bases lay between the germline ends. CDR1 is SGHRS, CDR2 YFSETQ, per germline. The CDR3 length is 15 residues. The DNA of the CDR3 is TGCGCCAGCAGCTTGGGTAGCGTCTCTGGAAACACCATATATTTT. This gives the protein CASSLGSVSGNTIYF.

This clone turned up a few times. The chain couples TRBV27 to TRBJ2-7; 9 positions match TRBD1. CDR1 and CDR2 (germline): MNHEY, SMNVEV (reference sequence). Losses at the gene ends were 4 bases for V and 2 bases for J; bases not matched to a gene: 6. The CDR3 contains 15 residues. The CDR3 spells CASSSGQGGTYEQYF. CDR3 nucleotides: TGTGCCAGCAGTTCGGGACAGGGAGGGACCTACGAGCAGTACTTC.

The CDR3 DNA follows: TGTGCCAGCTCACCACCGTCGGGAGGAGGTCAGCCCCAGCATTTT. Translation: CASSPPSGGGQPQHF. The chain carries TRBV18 and TRBJ1-5; D ambiguous. Germline CDR1 reads KGHSH; CDR2 reads LQKENI. The CDR3 consists of 15 residues. V lost 0 bases and J lost 6, with 12 bases in between.

This chain connects TRBV7-9 to TRBJ2-2, with 7 bases matching TRBD1. The CDR3 runs to 15 residues. Unmatched junction bases numbered 7, after V lost 6 bases and J lost 3 bases. Germline V gene sequence: CDR1 SEHNR, CDR2 FQNEAQ (reference sequence). CDR3: CASRGTGQYTGELFF. CDR3 DNA: TGTGCCAGCAGGGGAACGGGACAGTACACCGGGGAGCTGTTTTTT.

The chain recombines TRBV12-5 with TRBJ2-1, with no clear D. Germline V gene data show CDR1 as LGHNT and CDR2 as FRNRAP. The CDR3 loop spans 13 amino acids. V lost 3 bases, J lost 9 bases, and 12 bases lay in between. The CDR3 sequence is CASGLEDYSEQFF. The CDR3 nucleotides are TGTGCTAGTGGTTTAGAAGATTATAGTGAGCAGTTCTTC.

The V call is TRBV5-1, the J call TRBJ1-2; TRBD1 might be the D (5 bases). This CDR3 spans 14 amino acids. Germline V gene data show CDR1 as SGHRS and CDR2 as YFSETQ. The V and J ends lost 0 bases and 7 bases respectively, with 13 bases between them. The CDR3 loop is CASSLERGESGYTF. The CDR3 nucleotides read TGCGCCAGCAGCTTGGAGAGAGGGGAAAGTGGCTACACCTTC.

The V gene is TRBV4-1, the J gene TRBJ2-1; D might be TRBD2 (7 bases). Trimming removed 0 bases at V and 6 bases at J, with 18 bases between. Looked up from germline, CDR1 is MGHRA and CDR2 is YSYEKL. The CDR3 extends over 17 amino acids. The CDR3 region is CASSQDIGGALSNEQFF. The CDR3 nucleotides are TGCGCCAGCAGCCAAGATATAGGGGGGGCCCTTTCCAATGAGCAGTTCTTC.

This rearrangement joins TRBV5-1 to TRBJ2-5; TRBD1 matches 8 bases. After removal of 5 bases from V and 0 bases from J, the junction contained 6 bases not matched to a gene. Germline CDR1 SGHRS, CDR2 YFSETQ. This CDR3 has 15 residues. CDR3 amino acids: CASSPGQANQETQYF. The CDR3 region has the DNA TGCGCCAGCAGTCCGGGACAGGCGAACCAAGAGACCCAGTACTTC.

The chain recombines TRBV6-1 with TRBJ2-6; 7 nucleotides align to TRBD1. Losses at the gene ends were 9 bases for V and 4 bases for J; bases not matched to a gene: 9. The V gene's germline CDR1 is MNHNS and CDR2 SASEGT. The CDR3 covers 15 residues. The chain's CDR3 is CASSGTATGANVLTF. CDR3 nucleotides: TGTGCCAGTTCCGGGACAGCCACAGGGGCCAACGTCCTGACTTTC.